The 3 T cell receptor beta chains presented below share a single source sample, sequenced in a study of OX40 agonist ivuxolimab in advanced cancers. Repertoires were generated with immunoSEQ multiplex PCR, while TCRdb's copy carries only in-frame clones and drops some. Among approximately 58,000 clones listed, 80% to 90% were seen once. This sample comprised CD4+ or CD8+ T cells sorted from blood, obtained in a trial of the OX40 agonist ivuxolimab. The receptors here all came from an adult with an advanced solid tumor such as melanoma, head and neck, liver or kidney cancer.

The chain carries TRBV7-9 and TRBJ2-7; D is perhaps TRBD1 (6 bases). CDR3 length: 12 amino acids. Germline CDR1 is SEHNR and CDR2 is FQNEAQ (reference sequence). V lost 9 bases, J lost 0 bases, and 9 bases lay in between. DNA of the CDR3: TGTGCCAGTGGACAGATCTCCTACGAGCAGTACTTC. Amino acid sequence: CASGQISYEQYF. Based on the CDR3 plus reference TRBV7-9 and TRBJ2-7, the full variable domain is DTGVSQNPRHKITKRGQNVTFRCDPISEHNRLYWYRQTLGQGPEFLTYFQNEAQLEKSRLLSDRFSAERPKGSFSTLEIQRTEQGDSAMYLCASGQISYEQYFGPGTRLTVT.

The chain is built from TRBV18 and TRBJ1-2; 7 nucleotides agree with TRBD1. Germline assignment: CDR1 KGHSH and CDR2 LQKENI. The V segment lost 6 bases and the J segment 6 bases; nucleotides outside the gene matches: 7. The CDR3 runs 13 residues. CDR3: CASSSGQLDGYTF. The CDR3 DNA reads TGTGCCAGCTCGTCGGGACAGCTAGATGGCTACACCTTC.

The chain joins TRBV5-1 to TRBJ2-7; TRBD1 might be the D (5 bases). V was clipped by 1 base and J by 6 bases, with 14 bases between them. CDR1 and CDR2 from the germline V gene are SGHRS and YFSETQ. The CDR3 consists of 14 residues. CDR3 sequence: CASSLSAGPIEQYF. CDR3 sequence (DNA): TGCGCCAGCAGCTTGTCAGCAGGGCCGATCGAGCAGTACTTC.